The 14 T cell receptor beta chains listed next were all sequenced from one sample in a study of CD8 T cells in ankylosing spondylitis. MiXCR was run by TCRdb on the 5' RACE reads, yielding one entry per CDR3 protein. The table lists 350,000 to 450,000 distinct CDR3 sequences, roughly 20% of them singletons. Sequencing input: blood, either unsorted or a sorted T cell fraction (not recorded which). Every receptor here comes from a male donor with ankylosing spondylitis or in good health (not recorded which).

This rearrangement joins TRBV20-1 to TRBJ2-7, with 8 positions matching TRBD1. Germline V gene lookup returns CDR1 DFQATT and CDR2 SNEGSKA (reference sequence). This CDR3 region has 12 residues. Trimming took 5 bases from V and 6 from J; bases not matched to a gene: 6. The CDR3: CSAVTGAGEQYF. CDR3 nucleotides: TGCAGTGCTGTGACAGGGGCTGGCGAGCAGTACTTC.

This sequence joins TRBV4-1 and TRBJ1-5; possibly TRBD1 for D (6 bases). Deletions cut 4 bases from V and 2 bases from J, with 12 bases between. CDR3 size: 15 residues. Germline CDR1 is MGHRA and CDR2 is YSYEKL. The CDR3 DNA sequence: TGCGCCAGCAGCCCGGAGGGGGGGGGCAATCAGCCCCAGCATTTT. It translates to CASSPEGGGNQPQHF.

The CDR3 loop is CASSLPSGGQYF. The CDR3 DNA reads TGTGCCAGCAGCTTACCTAGCGGGGGGCAGTATTTT. V and J are TRBV7-9 and TRBJ2-3; the match to TRBD2 covers 10 bases. V lost 2 bases and J lost 11; bases outside the gene matches: 1. There are 12 residues in the CDR3. Germline V gives CDR1 SEHNR, CDR2 FQNEAQ (reference sequence).

This clonotype was picked up a small number of times. This chain uses TRBV6-2 or TRBV6-3 with TRBJ2-1; TRBD1 is a possible D gene (6 bases). Trimming cost V 6 bases and J 1 base, with 13 bases left between them. Per the germline V gene, CDR1 is MNHEY and CDR2 is SVGEGT. There are 15 residues in the CDR3. For the CDR3, the DNA is TGTGCCAGCAGGCACGGCGGACAGTCCTACAATGAGCAGTTCTTC. Its protein is CASRHGGQSYNEQFF.

There are a few counts of this clonotype. V usage is TRBV29-1 and J usage is TRBJ2-3; D gene uncertain. CDR1 is SQVTM, CDR2 ANQGSEA, per germline. This CDR3 contains 12 residues. The V end lost 4 bases, the J end lost 7 bases, and 12 bases lay between the germline ends. This CDR3 is CSVGTYTNTQYF. The CDR3 DNA follows: TGCAGCGTTGGCACCTATACGAATACGCAGTATTTT.

This sequence joins TRBV7-8 and TRBJ2-7; D is ambiguous. Germline assignment: CDR1 SGHVS and CDR2 FQNEAQ. The CDR3 runs to 15 residues. The V end lost 5 bases, the J end lost 1 base, and 15 bases lay between the germline ends. The CDR3 DNA reads as TGTGCCAGCAGCCCCCGCCCCTTGAGATCCTACGAGCAGTACTTC. Translating it yields CASSPRPLRSYEQYF. The full variable domain, rest sourced from reference TRBV7-8 and TRBJ2-7, is GAGVSQSPRYKVAKRGQDVALRCDPISGHVSLFWYQQALGQGPEFLTYFQNEAQLDKSGLPSDRFFAERPEGSVSTLKIQRTQQEDSAVYLCASSPRPLRSYEQYFGPGTRLTVT.

The gene calls are TRBV12-3 or TRBV12-4 and TRBJ2-5; unclear D gene. The V gene lost 5 bases and the J gene lost 0 bases, with 7 bases spanning the gap. CDR3 length: 13 amino acids. CDR3 nucleotides: TGTGCCAGCAGTGGAGCGTACCAAGAGACCCAGTACTTC. Translating gives CASSGAYQETQYF.

The table lists this clonotype with a few counts. The chain recombines TRBV12-3 or TRBV12-4 with TRBJ2-4; 7 nucleotides agree with TRBD1. V lost 6 bases and J lost 3; bases outside the gene matches: 11. CDR3 length: 16 amino acids. CDR3: CASSKGQPVFKNIQYF. In nucleotides, the CDR3 is TGTGCCAGCAGCAAGGGACAGCCAGTATTCAAAAACATTCAGTACTTC.

This clonotype was picked up a small number of times. V is TRBV11-2 and J is TRBJ2-1, with 7 bases that match TRBD1. The germline CDR1 and CDR2 sequences are SGHAT and FQNNGV. The J segment lost 4 bases and the V segment lost 1 base, leaving 4 bases of the junction unmatched. CDR3 size: 15 residues. The CDR3 DNA is TGTGCCAGCAGCTTAGCGCAGGGGGAATACAATGAGCAGTTCTTC. Translation gives CASSLAQGEYNEQFF.

The V call is TRBV9, the J call TRBJ2-3; D possibly corresponds to TRBD1 (5 bases). The CDR3 consists of 16 residues. Germline assignment: CDR1 SGDLS and CDR2 YYNGEE. The V and J ends lost 3 bases and 2 bases respectively, with 16 bases between them. The CDR3 spells CASSAAGRGITDTQYF. In DNA form, the CDR3 reads TGTGCCAGCAGCGCCGCCGGAAGGGGAATCACAGATACGCAGTATTTT.

The table lists this clonotype with a few counts. The chain has TRBV18 and TRBJ2-1, with D uncertain. This CDR3 region has 14 residues. The ends were cut back, 0 bases at V and 4 bases at J, with 7 bases in the middle. CDR1 is KGHSH, CDR2 LQKENI, per germline. The CDR3 nucleotides are TGTGCCAGCTCACCACCCGGACCATACAATGAGCAGTTCTTC. Residues: CASSPPGPYNEQFF.

The chain links TRBV10-3 to TRBJ2-7; 8 nucleotides agree with TRBD1. The CDR3 is 11 amino acids. Trimming removed 10 bases from V and 6 bases from J; junction bases left unmatched: 5. Germline CDR1 reads ENHRY; CDR2 reads SYGVKD. The CDR3 DNA follows: TGTGCCACAACCGGACAGGGCGAGCAGTACTTC. It codes for CATTGQGEQYF.

This chain uses TRBV11-2 with TRBJ2-7; 7 nucleotides agree with TRBD2. Trimming removed 2 bases from V and 5 bases from J; junction bases left unmatched: 6. CDR3 length: 14 amino acids. CDR1 is SGHAT, CDR2 FQNNGV, per germline. In DNA form, the CDR3 reads TGTGCCAGCAGCTTATCCCCGACTAGCAACGAGCAGTACTTC. It codes for CASSLSPTSNEQYF.

The rearrangement uses TRBV29-1 and TRBJ2-7; tentative D call: TRBD1 (6 bases). Trimming took 4 bases from V and 0 from J, leaving 13 bases between them. Germline V gene sequence: CDR1 SQVTM, CDR2 ANQGSEA. This CDR3 contains 14 residues. CDR3 loop: CSVAGHLFSYEQYF. CDR3 coding DNA: TGCAGCGTTGCGGGACACCTATTCTCCTACGAGCAGTACTTC.